Listed below are T cell receptor beta chains from one sample, sequenced in a study of cytomegalovirus exposure and HLA in healthy donors. Sequencing used immunoSEQ multiplex PCR; TCRdb keeps in-frame clones, though not all of them. The sample yields 70,000 or so clones, just over 85% seen once. Sequencing was done on a sample of PBMCs. These receptors all come from a woman aged 30 to 39 in good health and CMV-seronegative. The conserved cysteine and the conserved F or W are not part of the CDR3 here. Size is omitted from some rows. Given values are once, few, many or a class for expanded clones.

v_gene | abundance | CDR3aa
TRBV7-2 | once | ASSQQGVVWELF
TRBV10-3 | . | ATGGGNTEAF
TRBV18 | once | ASSPQGESSYEQY
TRBV7-9 | . | ASSSRQGMNTEAF
TRBV5-6 | . | ASSLSGQGRGEQY
TRBV7-8 | . | ASSLWGGASYNEQF
TRBV10-2 | . | ASSDLSRGGNEKLF
TRBV5-4 | . | ASSPSGRENTEAF
TRBV7-3 | . | ASSQLAGEAGELF
TRBV19 | . | ASSMGRGNEQF
TRBV15 | . | ATSRDRGGGGNEQF
TRBV10-3 | . | AAYNQGGNTGELF
TRBV6-1 | . | ASTSGPHTDTQY
TRBV9 | . | ASSPRGDYGYT
TRBV6-1 | . | ASSEVSGRAPHNEQF
TRBV2 | . | ASVISGSAHEQY